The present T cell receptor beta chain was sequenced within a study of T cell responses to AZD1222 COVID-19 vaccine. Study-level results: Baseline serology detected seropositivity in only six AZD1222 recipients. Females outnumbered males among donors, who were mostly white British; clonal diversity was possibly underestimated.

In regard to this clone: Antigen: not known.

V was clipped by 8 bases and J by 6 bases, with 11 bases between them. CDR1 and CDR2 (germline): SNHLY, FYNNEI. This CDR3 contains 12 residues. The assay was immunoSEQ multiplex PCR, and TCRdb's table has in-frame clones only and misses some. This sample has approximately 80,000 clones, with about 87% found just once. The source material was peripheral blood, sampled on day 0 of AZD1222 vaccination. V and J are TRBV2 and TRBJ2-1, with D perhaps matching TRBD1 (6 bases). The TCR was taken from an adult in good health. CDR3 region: CASSTGSNEQFF. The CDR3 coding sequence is TGTGCCAGCTCCACAGGGTCCAATGAGCAGTTCTTC.